This TCR beta chain came from a study of shared clonotypes between healthy human individuals. Study-level findings and limits: Relative to clonotypes present in all four donors, those not shared had lower generation probabilities.

Partitioning of CD4+ cells yielded a CD45RA+ naive subset and a CD45RA-negative memory subset. From germline, CDR1 is ENHRY and CDR2 SYGVKD. V was cut by 3 bases and J by 10 bases, with 11 bases left in between. CDR3 length: 12 residues. This clone was observed a few times. As yet, its antigen is unknown. For each subset, genomic DNA was distributed in equal portions over several immunoSEQ plates. Some 30,000 T cell genomes (approximately 210 ng DNA) went into each sorted-subset replicate. Assay used: immunoSEQ multiplex PCR; TCRdb lists only in-frame clones, some missing. The data show about 990,000 clones, 78% seen once.

The sequenced material came from memory CD4+ T cells from PBMCs. Subset in this sample: CD45RA-negative fraction. This sequence was found in a man younger than 30 in good health. Some clones in this sample may be carry-over from other donors' samples. V and J are TRBV10-3 and TRBJ2-3; tentative D call: TRBD2 (5 bases). The CDR3 bases are TGTGCCATCAGTGATTTCCGGGAACCGCAGTATTTT. It encodes CAISDFREPQYF.